The 16 T cell receptor beta chains reported below all come from one sample, sequenced in a study of T cells in Graves' hyperthyroidism and ophthalmopathy. Researchers took RNA transcripts and amplified the TCR beta CDR3 regions from them. HTBI primers were the set used in a first-round RT-PCR of the TCR CDR3. TCRdb passed the multiplex PCR reads through MiXCR, listing each CDR3 protein once. This table has 490,000 or so distinct CDR3 sequences, about 22% appearing once. Sequencing was performed on blood. These receptors all stem from a woman between 70 and 85 years old with Graves' ophthalmopathy.

This clonotype was detected only a few times. The rearrangement uses TRBV4-1 and TRBJ2-4, with 10 bases fitting TRBD2. J lost 7 bases, V lost 4 bases, and 10 bases had no gene match. Germline assignment: CDR1 MGHRA and CDR2 YSYEKL. The CDR3 totals 16 residues. The CDR3 DNA follows: TGCGCCAGCAGCCGCCTAGCGGGAGTGTTTTTGAACATTCAGTACTTC. This encodes CASSRLAGVFLNIQYF.

This clonotype was seen repeatedly, ten times or more. The genes are TRBV7-2 and TRBJ2-5; 9 nucleotides match TRBD1. The CDR3 sequence is 13 residues long. CDR1 and CDR2 (germline): SGHTA, FQGNSA. Trimming removed 5 bases from V and 6 bases from J; junction bases left unmatched: 4. CDR3 in amino acids: CASSRDREKTQYF. The DNA of the CDR3 is TGTGCCAGCAGCCGGGACAGGGAGAAGACCCAGTACTTC.

This clonotype was seen more than once but under ten times. CDR3 residues: CASSYLSDRANQPQHF. CDR3 nucleotide sequence: TGTGCCAGCAGTTACCTCTCTGACAGGGCCAATCAGCCCCAGCATTTT. The V and J genes are TRBV6-2 or TRBV6-3 and TRBJ1-5; 7 nucleotides line up with TRBD1. From germline, CDR1 is MNHEY and CDR2 SVGEGT. CDR3 length: 16 residues. V lost 2 bases and J lost 3; bases outside the gene matches: 7.

V usage is TRBV7-2 and J usage is TRBJ1-2; tentatively, D is TRBD1 (5 bases). V lost 1 base to trimming and J lost 4 bases, with 13 bases between them. Germline CDR1 SGHTA, CDR2 FQGNSA. The CDR3 runs to 15 residues. The CDR3 DNA follows: TGTGCCAGCAGCTTAGGCGGGGCCTTTATCTATGGCTACACCTTC. It translates to CASSLGGAFIYGYTF.

The sample holds a few counts of this clonotype. The J gene is TRBJ2-7, the V gene TRBV20-1, with D possibly TRBD2 on 6 matching bases. The ends were cut back, 5 bases at V and 4 bases at J, with 15 bases in the middle. Germline-derived CDR1 and CDR2 are DFQATT and SNEGSKA (reference sequence). The length of the CDR3 is 13 residues. The DNA for the CDR3 is TGCAGTGCTCCAATTACGGGACTGTACGAGCAGTACTTC. It specifies CSAPITGLYEQYF.

This clonotype has at least ten counts. V and J are TRBV28 and TRBJ2-3; D is uncertain. The CDR3 is 12 amino acids. Germline loops: CDR1 MDHEN, CDR2 SYDVKM. Trimming removed 6 bases from V and 0 bases from J, with 4 bases in between. CDR3 nucleotide sequence: TGTGCCAGCAGGGTCAGCACAGATACGCAGTATTTT. This translates into CASRVSTDTQYF.

This clonotype turned up a few times. The chain couples TRBV5-4 to TRBJ2-5; the D gene is possibly TRBD2 (6 bases). The CDR3 is 15 amino acids. Germline V gene lookup returns CDR1 SGHNT and CDR2 YYREEE (reference sequence). The ends were cut back, 1 base at V and 5 bases at J, with 15 bases in the middle. The CDR3, as DNA: TGTGCCAGCAGCTTGAAGGGACTCACGCGGGAGACCCAGTACTTC. Translating it yields CASSLKGLTRETQYF.

This rearrangement joins TRBV25-1 to TRBJ1-2, with D unresolved. The V end was cut by 1 base, the J end by 6 bases, with 6 bases between. CDR1 is MGHDK, CDR2 SYGVNS, per germline. The CDR3 length is 12 residues. CDR3 in DNA: TGTGCCAGCAGTGAATTGGACCATGGCTACACCTTC. Amino acids: CASSELDHGYTF.

This clonotype has more than one count but fewer than ten. The chain is built from TRBV5-4 and TRBJ2-3; D uncertain. CDR3 length: 12 amino acids. Germline loops: CDR1 SGHNT, CDR2 YYREEE (reference sequence). V was pared by 4 bases and J by 6 bases, with 9 bases between. For the CDR3, the DNA is TGTGCCAGCAGCACGGACGGGGATACGCAGTATTTT. It yields the protein CASSTDGDTQYF.

The table lists this clonotype with a few counts. The chain employs TRBV15 and TRBJ1-1; TRBD1 matches at 8 bases. V lost 1 base and J lost 5; bases outside the gene matches: 3. The CDR3 consists of 14 residues. Germline values: CDR1 LNHNV, CDR2 YYDKDF (reference sequence). As DNA, the CDR3 is TGTGCCACCAGCAGAGGACAGGGGTTTACTGAAGCTTTCTTT. Translation gives CATSRGQGFTEAFF. Full variable domain (remainder filled in from reference TRBV15 and TRBJ1-1): DAMVIQNPRYQVTQFGKPVTLSCSQTLNHNVMYWYQQKSSQAPKLLFHYYDKDFNNEADTPDNFQSRRPNTSFCFLDIRSPGLGDTAMYLCATSRGQGFTEAFFGQGTRLTVV.

This clonotype was seen a few times. The V call is TRBV20-1, the J call TRBJ2-5, with D perhaps being TRBD1 or TRBD2 (6 bases each). The V gene's germline CDR1 is DFQATT and CDR2 SNEGSKA (reference sequence). The CDR3 totals 14 residues. V was shortened by 6 bases and J by 5 bases, with 19 bases between the two germline ends. The CDR3 loop is CSAKMWGAGETQYF. The CDR3 DNA reads as TGCAGTGCAAAAATGTGGGGGGCTGGGGAGACCCAGTACTTC.

This clonotype showed up just a few times. The chain uses TRBV10-2 and TRBJ2-5; D possibly corresponds to TRBD1 (6 bases). Germline values: CDR1 WSHSY, CDR2 SAAADI. V lost 5 bases, J lost 4 bases, and 14 bases lay in between. The CDR3 is 14 amino acids. The CDR3 DNA reads TGCGCCAGCAGTTTCCGGACAGATGGAGAGACCCAGTACTTC. Its translation is CASSFRTDGETQYF.

This clonotype was observed many times. This sequence joins TRBV12-3 or TRBV12-4 and TRBJ2-5; 9 bases align to TRBD1. The CDR3 length is 14 residues. The trim removed 2 bases at V and 4 bases at J, leaving 2 bases unmatched. The CDR3 DNA reads as TGTGCCAGCAGTTTACTGACAGGGGGAGAGACCCAGTACTTC. Amino acids: CASSLLTGGETQYF.

This chain joins TRBV7-6 and TRBJ2-7; perhaps TRBD2 as D (6 bases). The CDR3 totals 15 residues. V lost 5 bases and J lost 0, with 14 bases in between. CDR1 is SGHVS, CDR2 FNYEAQ, per germline. CDR3 coding DNA: TGTGCCAGCAGCCCCAGGACTACAAACTCCTACGAGCAGTACTTC. Its translation: CASSPRTTNSYEQYF. The whole variable domain, remainder taken from reference TRBV7-6 and TRBJ2-7, is GAGVSQSPRYKVTKRGQDVALRCDPISGHVSLYWYRQALGQGPEFLTYFNYEAQQDKSGLPNDRFSAERPEGSISTLTIQRTEQRDSAMYRCASSPRTTNSYEQYFGPGTRLTVT.

This clonotype was detected a few times. This chain joins TRBV10-3 and TRBJ1-5; the D gene is possibly TRBD1 (6 bases). Trimming removed 3 bases at V and 11 bases at J, with 17 bases between. This CDR3 is 14 amino acids long. Germline CDR1 and CDR2: ENHRY and SYGVKD. CDR3 in DNA: TGTGCCATCAGTGACACAGGGTCGGGTCGGGCCCAGCATTTT. Translation: CAISDTGSGRAQHF.

This clonotype has at least ten counts. This CDR3 reads CASRPSALSGRANNEQFF. CDR3 nucleotides: TGTGCCAGCAGGCCCTCTGCCCTTAGCGGGAGAGCGAACAATGAGCAGTTCTTC. The V call is TRBV27, the J call TRBJ2-1, with 9 bases aligning to TRBD2. Germline lookup yields CDR1 MNHEY and CDR2 SMNVEV (reference sequence). V dropped 6 bases and J dropped 5; count of bases not matched to a gene: 17. This CDR3 spans 18 amino acids.